This TCR beta chain was sequenced during a study of cytomegalovirus exposure and HLA in healthy donors. General study points: What a later analysis showed was that several of the most significant clusters appeared linked to common viral pathogens. Donors were assumed by presence/absence analyses to have roughly uniform sequencing depth.

The PCR made use of 60 Vbeta and 13 Jbeta primers. Data came from immunoSEQ multiplex PCR; TCRdb stores just in-frame clones and leaves some out. In the table there are tens of thousands of clones, about 71% of which are singletons. CDR3 length: 14 residues. V gave up 0 bases and J gave up 2 bases, with 7 bases separating them. Germline V gene lookup returns CDR1 SEHNR and CDR2 FQNEAQ (reference sequence). Comment on this clone: Its antigen is still unknown.

V is TRBV7-9 and J is TRBJ1-2, with no clear D. This clonotype originated in a woman in her forties or fifties in good health and CMV-seropositive. The specimen was PBMCs. DNA for the CDR3: TGTGCCAGCAGCTTAGCCAGCGTCAACTATGGCTACACCTTC. Its translation: CASSLASVNYGYTF. The full variable domain, completed using reference TRBV7-9 and TRBJ1-2, is DTGVSQNPRHKITKRGQNVTFRCDPISEHNRLYWYRQTLGQGPEFLTYFQNEAQLEKSRLLSDRFSAERPKGSFSTLEIQRTEQGDSAMYLCASSLASVNYGYTFGSGTRLTVV.